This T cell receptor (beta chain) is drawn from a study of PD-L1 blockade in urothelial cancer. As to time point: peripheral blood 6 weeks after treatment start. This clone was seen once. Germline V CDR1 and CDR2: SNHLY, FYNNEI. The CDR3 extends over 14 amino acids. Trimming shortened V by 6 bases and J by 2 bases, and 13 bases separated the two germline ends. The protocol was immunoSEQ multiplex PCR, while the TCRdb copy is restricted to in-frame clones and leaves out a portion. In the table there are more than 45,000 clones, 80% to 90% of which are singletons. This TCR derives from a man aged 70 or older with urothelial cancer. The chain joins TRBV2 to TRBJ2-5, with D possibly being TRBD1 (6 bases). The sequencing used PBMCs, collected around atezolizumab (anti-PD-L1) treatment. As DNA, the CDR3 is TGTGCCAGCAGCCTAACGGACAGTCAAGAGACCCAGTACTTC. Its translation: CASSLTDSQETQYF.